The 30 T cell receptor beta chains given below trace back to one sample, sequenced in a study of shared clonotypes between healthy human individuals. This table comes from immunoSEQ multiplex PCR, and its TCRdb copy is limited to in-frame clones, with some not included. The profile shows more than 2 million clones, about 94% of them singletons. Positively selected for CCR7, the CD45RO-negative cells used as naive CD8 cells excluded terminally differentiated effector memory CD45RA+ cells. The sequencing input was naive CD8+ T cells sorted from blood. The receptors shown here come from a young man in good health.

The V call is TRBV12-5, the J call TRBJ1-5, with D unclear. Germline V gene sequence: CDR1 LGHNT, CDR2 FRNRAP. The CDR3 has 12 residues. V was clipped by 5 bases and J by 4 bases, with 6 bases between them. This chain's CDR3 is CASGDGNQPQHF. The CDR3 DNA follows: TGTGCTAGTGGTGACGGGAATCAGCCCCAGCATTTT. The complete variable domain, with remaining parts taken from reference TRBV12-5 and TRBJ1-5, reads DARVTQTPRHKVTEMGQEVTMRCQPILGHNTVFWYRQTMMQGLELLAYFRNRAPLDDSGMPKDRFSAEMPDATLATLKIQPSEPRDSAVYFCASGDGNQPQHFGDGTRLSIL.

The CDR3 sequence: CASSLSDSFYEQYF. In DNA form, the CDR3 reads TGTGCCAGCAGCTTGTCGGACAGCTTTTACGAGCAGTACTTC. This chain uses TRBV5-6 with TRBJ2-7; possible D gene TRBD1, 6 bases. Germline V gives CDR1 SGHDT, CDR2 YYEEEE. The CDR3 sequence is 14 residues long. V lost 1 base and J 4 bases, leaving 12 bases between the germline ends.

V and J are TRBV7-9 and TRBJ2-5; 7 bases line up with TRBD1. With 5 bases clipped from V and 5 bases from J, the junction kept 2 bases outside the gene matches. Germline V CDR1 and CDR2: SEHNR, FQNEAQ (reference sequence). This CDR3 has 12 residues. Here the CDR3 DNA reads TGTGCCAGCAGCCAACAGGGGGAGACCCAGTACTTC. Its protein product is CASSQQGETQYF. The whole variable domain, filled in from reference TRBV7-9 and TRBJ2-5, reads DTGVSQNPRHKITKRGQNVTFRCDPISEHNRLYWYRQTLGQGPEFLTYFQNEAQLEKSRLLSDRFSAERPKGSFSTLEIQRTEQGDSAMYLCASSQQGETQYFGPGTRLLVL.

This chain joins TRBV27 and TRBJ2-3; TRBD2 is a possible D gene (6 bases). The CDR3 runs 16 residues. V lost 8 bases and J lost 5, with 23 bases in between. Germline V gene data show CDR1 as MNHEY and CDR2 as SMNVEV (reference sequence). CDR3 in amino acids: CASRPSAWGVGDTQYF. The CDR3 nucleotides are TGTGCCAGCCGCCCCTCCGCGTGGGGGGTAGGAGATACGCAGTATTTT.

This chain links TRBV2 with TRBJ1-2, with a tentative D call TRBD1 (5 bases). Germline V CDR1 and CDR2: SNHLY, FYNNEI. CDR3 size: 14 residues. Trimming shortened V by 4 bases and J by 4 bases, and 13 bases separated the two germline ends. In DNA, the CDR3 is TGTGCCAGCAGTGGTGGGGCGGGTGGCTATGGCTACACCTTC. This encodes CASSGGAGGYGYTF.

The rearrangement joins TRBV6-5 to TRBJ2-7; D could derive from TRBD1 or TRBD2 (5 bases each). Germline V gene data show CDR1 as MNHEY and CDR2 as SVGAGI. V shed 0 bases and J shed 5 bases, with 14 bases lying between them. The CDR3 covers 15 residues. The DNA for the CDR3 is TGTGCCAGCAGTTACTCGCGAGAAGGGACGGACGAGCAGTACTTC. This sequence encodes CASSYSREGTDEQYF.

The CDR3 nucleotides read TGTGCCAGCAGCCCGGACGGCTTCGAGCAGTACTTC. Encoded protein: CASSPDGFEQYF. J is TRBJ2-7 and V is TRBV13, with D hard to call. In germline, CDR1 is PRHDT, CDR2 FYEKMQ (reference sequence). The CDR3 runs 12 residues. Trimming cost V 5 bases and J 6 bases, with 11 bases left between them.

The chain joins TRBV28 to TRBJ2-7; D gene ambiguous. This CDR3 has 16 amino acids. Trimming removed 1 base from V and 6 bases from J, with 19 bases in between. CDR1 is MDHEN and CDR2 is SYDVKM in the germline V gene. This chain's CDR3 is CASSLSLLGSGSEQYF. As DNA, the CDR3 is TGTGCCAGCAGTTTATCCCTCTTAGGGTCCGGTAGCGAGCAGTACTTC.

The CDR3 protein is CATSRDKAEREQYF. CDR3 coding DNA: TGTGCCACCAGCAGAGATAAGGCGGAACGCGAGCAGTACTTC. The chain carries TRBV15 and TRBJ2-7; no firm D call. This CDR3 is built from 14 residues. Germline loops: CDR1 LNHNV, CDR2 YYDKDF (reference sequence). V was cut by 0 bases and J by 6 bases, with 12 bases left in between.

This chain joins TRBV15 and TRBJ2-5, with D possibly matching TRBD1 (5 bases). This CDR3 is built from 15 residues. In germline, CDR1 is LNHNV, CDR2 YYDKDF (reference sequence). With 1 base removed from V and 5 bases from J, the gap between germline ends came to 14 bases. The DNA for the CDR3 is TGTGCCACCAGCAGAGTACCAGGGCTGTCGGAGACCCAGTACTTC. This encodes CATSRVPGLSETQYF.

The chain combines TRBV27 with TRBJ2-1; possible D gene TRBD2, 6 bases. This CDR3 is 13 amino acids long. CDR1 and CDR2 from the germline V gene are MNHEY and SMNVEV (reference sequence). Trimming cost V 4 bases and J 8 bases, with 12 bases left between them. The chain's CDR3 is CASSYRAGYEQFF. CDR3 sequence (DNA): TGTGCCAGCAGTTACCGGGCGGGGTATGAGCAGTTCTTC.

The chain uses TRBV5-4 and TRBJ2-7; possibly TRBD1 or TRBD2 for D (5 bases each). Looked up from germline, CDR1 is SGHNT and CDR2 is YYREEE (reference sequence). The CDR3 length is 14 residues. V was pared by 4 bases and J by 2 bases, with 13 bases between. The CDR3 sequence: CASSPPGRPYEQYF. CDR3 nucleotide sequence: TGTGCCAGCAGCCCTCCGGGACGGCCCTACGAGCAGTACTTC.

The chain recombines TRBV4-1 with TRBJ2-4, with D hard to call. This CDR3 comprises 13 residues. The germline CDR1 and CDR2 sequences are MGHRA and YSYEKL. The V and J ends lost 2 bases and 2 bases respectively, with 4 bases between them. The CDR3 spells CASSQLTKNIQYF. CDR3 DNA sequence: TGCGCCAGCAGCCAATTAACCAAAAACATTCAGTACTTC.

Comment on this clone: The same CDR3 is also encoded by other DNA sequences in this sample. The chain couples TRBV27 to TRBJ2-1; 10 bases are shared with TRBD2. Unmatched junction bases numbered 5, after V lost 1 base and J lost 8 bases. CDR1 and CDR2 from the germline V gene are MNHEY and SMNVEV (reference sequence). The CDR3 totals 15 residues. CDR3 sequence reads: CASSLLAGGIDEQFF. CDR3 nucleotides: TGTGCCAGCAGTTTATTAGCGGGAGGTATCGATGAGCAGTTCTTC.

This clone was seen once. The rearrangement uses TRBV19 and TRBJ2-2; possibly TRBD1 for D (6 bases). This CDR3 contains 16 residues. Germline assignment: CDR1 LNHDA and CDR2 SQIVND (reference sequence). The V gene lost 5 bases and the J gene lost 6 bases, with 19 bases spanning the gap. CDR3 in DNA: TGTGCCAGTAGTTCCCAAGGGGGATCGATTGCCGGGGAGCTGTTTTTT. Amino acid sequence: CASSSQGGSIAGELFF.

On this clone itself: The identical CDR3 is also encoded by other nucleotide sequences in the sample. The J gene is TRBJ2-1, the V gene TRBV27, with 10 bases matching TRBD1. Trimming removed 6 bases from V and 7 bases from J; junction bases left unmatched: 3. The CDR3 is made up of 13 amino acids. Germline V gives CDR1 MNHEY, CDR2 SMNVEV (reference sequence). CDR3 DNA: TGTGCCAGCAGCTGGACAGGGGGTAATGAGCAGTTCTTC. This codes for CASSWTGGNEQFF.

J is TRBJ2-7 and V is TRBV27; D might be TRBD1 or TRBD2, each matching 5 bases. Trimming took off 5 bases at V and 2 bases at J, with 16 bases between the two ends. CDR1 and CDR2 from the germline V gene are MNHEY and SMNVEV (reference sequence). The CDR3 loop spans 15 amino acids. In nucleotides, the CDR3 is TGTGCCAGCAGTGGGGGAACAGTACCTACCTACGAGCAGTACTTC. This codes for CASSGGTVPTYEQYF.

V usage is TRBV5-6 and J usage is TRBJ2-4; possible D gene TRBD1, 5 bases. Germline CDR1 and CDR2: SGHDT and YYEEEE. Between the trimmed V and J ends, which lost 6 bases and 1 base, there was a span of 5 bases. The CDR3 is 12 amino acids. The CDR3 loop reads CASKGAKNIQYF. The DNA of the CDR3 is TGTGCCAGCAAGGGGGCCAAAAACATTCAGTACTTC.

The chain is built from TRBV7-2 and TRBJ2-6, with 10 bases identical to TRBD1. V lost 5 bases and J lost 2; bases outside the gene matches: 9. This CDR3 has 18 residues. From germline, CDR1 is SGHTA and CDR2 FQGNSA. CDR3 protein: CASSGSPGQGPGANVLTF. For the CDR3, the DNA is TGTGCCAGCAGCGGGTCCCCGGGACAGGGGCCTGGGGCCAACGTCCTGACTTTC.

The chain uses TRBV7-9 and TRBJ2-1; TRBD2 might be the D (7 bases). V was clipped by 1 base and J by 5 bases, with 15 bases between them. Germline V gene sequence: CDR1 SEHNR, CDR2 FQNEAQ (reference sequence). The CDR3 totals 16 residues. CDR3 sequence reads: CASSLESTGRDNEQFF. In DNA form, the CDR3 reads TGTGCCAGCAGCTTAGAAAGCACAGGGAGGGACAATGAGCAGTTCTTC.

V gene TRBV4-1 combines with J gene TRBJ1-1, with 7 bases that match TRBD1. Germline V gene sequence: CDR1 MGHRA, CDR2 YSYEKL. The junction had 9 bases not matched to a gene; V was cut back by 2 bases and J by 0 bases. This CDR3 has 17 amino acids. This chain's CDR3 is CASSQFPPTGMNTEAFF. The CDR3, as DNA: TGCGCCAGCAGCCAATTCCCCCCGACAGGGATGAACACTGAAGCTTTCTTT.

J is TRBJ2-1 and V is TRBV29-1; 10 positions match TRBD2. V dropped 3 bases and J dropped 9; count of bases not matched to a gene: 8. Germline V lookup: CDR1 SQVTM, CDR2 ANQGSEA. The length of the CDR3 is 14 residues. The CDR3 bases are TGCAGCGTTGATGGGGTAGCGGGAGGCCCTGAGCAGTTCTTC. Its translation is CSVDGVAGGPEQFF.

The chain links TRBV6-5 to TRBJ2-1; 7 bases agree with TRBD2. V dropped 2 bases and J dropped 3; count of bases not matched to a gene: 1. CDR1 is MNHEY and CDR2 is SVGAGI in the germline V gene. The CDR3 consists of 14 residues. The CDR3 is CASSYGLGYNEQFF. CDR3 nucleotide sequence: TGTGCCAGCAGTTACGGACTAGGCTACAATGAGCAGTTCTTC.

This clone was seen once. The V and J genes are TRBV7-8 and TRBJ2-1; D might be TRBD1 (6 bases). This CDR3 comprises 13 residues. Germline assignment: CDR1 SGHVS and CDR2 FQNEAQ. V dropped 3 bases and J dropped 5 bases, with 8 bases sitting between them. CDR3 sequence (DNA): TGTGCCAGCAGCTTCTCAGGGGACAATGAGCAGTTCTTC. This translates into CASSFSGDNEQFF. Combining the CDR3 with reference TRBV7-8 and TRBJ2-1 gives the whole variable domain GAGVSQSPRYKVAKRGQDVALRCDPISGHVSLFWYQQALGQGPEFLTYFQNEAQLDKSGLPSDRFFAERPEGSVSTLKIQRTQQEDSAVYLCASSFSGDNEQFFGPGTRLTVL.

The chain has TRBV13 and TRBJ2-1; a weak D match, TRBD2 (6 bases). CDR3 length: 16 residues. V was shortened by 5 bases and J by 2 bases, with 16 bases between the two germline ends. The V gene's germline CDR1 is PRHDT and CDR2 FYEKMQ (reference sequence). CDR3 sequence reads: CASSELAGPAYNEQFF. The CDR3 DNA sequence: TGTGCCAGCAGCGAGTTGGCGGGGCCAGCCTACAATGAGCAGTTCTTC.

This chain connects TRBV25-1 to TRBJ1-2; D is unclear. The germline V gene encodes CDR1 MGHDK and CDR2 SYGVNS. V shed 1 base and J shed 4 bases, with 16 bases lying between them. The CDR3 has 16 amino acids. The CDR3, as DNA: TGTGCCAGCAGTGAATTCGGTGTGACGGATACCTATGGCTACACCTTC. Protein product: CASSEFGVTDTYGYTF.

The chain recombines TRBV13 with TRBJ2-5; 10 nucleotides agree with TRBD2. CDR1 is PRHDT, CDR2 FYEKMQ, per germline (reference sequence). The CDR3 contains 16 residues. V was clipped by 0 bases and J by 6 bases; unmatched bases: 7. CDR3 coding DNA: TGTGCCAGCAGCTTAGGCCCGGCTAGCGGGAGAAAGACCCAGTACTTC. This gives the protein CASSLGPASGRKTQYF.

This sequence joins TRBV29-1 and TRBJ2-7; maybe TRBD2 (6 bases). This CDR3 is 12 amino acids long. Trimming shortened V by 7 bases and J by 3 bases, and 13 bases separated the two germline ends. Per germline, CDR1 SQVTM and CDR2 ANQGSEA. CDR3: CSALGEVYEQYF. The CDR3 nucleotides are TGCAGCGCTTTGGGGGAGGTCTACGAGCAGTACTTC.

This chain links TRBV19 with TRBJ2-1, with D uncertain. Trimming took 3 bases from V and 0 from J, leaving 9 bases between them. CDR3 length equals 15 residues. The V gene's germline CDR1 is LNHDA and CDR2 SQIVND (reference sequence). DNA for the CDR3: TGTGCCAGTAGTATCGTACTGAGCTCCTACAATGAGCAGTTCTTC. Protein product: CASSIVLSSYNEQFF.

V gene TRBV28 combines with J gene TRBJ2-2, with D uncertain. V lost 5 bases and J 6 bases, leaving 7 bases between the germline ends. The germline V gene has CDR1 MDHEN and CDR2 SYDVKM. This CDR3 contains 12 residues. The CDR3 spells CASSQSPGELFF. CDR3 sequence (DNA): TGTGCCAGCAGTCAGAGTCCCGGGGAGCTGTTTTTT.